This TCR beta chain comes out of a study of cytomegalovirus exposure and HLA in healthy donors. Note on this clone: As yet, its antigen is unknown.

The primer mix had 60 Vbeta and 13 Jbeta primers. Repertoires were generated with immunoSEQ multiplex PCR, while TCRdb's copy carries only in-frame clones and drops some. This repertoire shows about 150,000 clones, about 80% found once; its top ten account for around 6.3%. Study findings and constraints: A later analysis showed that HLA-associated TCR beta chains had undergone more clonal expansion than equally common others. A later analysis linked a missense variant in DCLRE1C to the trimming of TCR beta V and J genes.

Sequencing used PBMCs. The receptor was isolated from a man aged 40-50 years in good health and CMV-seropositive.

The chain's CDR3 is CAWSVGGYYEQYF. In nucleotides, the CDR3 is TGTGCCTGGAGTGTGGGAGGGTACTACGAGCAGTACTTC. This rearrangement joins TRBV30 to TRBJ2-7; 7 nucleotides agree with TRBD2. V dropped 0 bases and J dropped 3; count of bases not matched to a gene: 2. CDR3 length: 13 residues. Germline lookup yields CDR1 GTSNPN and CDR2 SVGIG (reference sequence). Full variable domain (remainder filled in from reference TRBV30 and TRBJ2-7): SQTIHQWPATLVQPVGSPLSLECTVEGTSNPNLYWYRQAAGRGLQLLFYSVGIGQISSEVPQNLSASRPQDRQFILSSKKLLLSDSGFYLCAWSVGGYYEQYFGPGTRLTVT.